The TCR beta chain under discussion was sequenced for a study of T cells after yellow fever vaccination. Overall study findings and caveats: Weaker overall was a secondary response that nonetheless peaked faster, on day 5 versus 15.

J lost 0 bases, V lost 10 bases, and 10 bases had no gene match. This CDR3 comprises 16 residues. Germline V CDR1 and CDR2: SEHNR, FQNEAQ (reference sequence). 5'RACE template switching generated TCR cDNA, adding a universal primer site and UMIs. Each CDR3 protein gets one entry after TCRdb re-called the 5' RACE reads with MiXCR. Among 360,000 or so distinct CDR3 sequences listed, 11% were seen once. This clonotype was detected only a few times. Its antigen is as yet unknown. This chain joins TRBV7-9 and TRBJ1-3; 9 bases fit TRBD1. The source is a man in his late teens or twenties who received the YFV17D yellow fever vaccine. Here the sequenced sample was PBMCs, taken on the day of the first yellow fever vaccination. The CDR3 sequence is CATVTGGSVSGNTIYF. CDR3 nucleotides: TGTGCCACAGTGACAGGGGGTTCCGTCTCTGGAAACACCATATATTTT.